This T cell receptor beta chain is from a study of blood T cell repertoires in COVID-19. At the level of the study: Sample material is recorded as cDNA or gDNA derived from T cells, B-cell-depleted T cells, or PBMCs.

Assay used: immunoSEQ multiplex PCR; TCRdb lists only in-frame clones, some missing. The data show 100,000 or so clones, almost 80% seen once. Trimming cost V 0 bases and J 3 bases, with 10 bases left between them. The CDR3 loop spans 14 amino acids. Germline CDR1 is SGHRS and CDR2 is YFSETQ. The sequenced material came from peripheral blood. The V call is TRBV5-1, the J call TRBJ2-7; D uncertain. This TCR derives from a woman between 70 and 85 years old with acute or convalescent COVID-19. The CDR3 bases are TGCGCCAGCAGCTTGGAGGTAGCTATCTACGAGCAGTACTTC. Encoded protein: CASSLEVAIYEQYF.